These 5 T cell receptor beta chains were sequenced from one sample in a study of blood T cell repertoires in COVID-19. The repertoire was sequenced with immunoSEQ multiplex PCR; TCRdb's copy has only in-frame clones and lacks some. This table holds over 350,000 clones, about 89% found once. The sequenced material came from peripheral blood. Receptors were obtained from a woman aged 30 to 39 with acute or convalescent COVID-19.

This clone occurred once. The chain is built from TRBV5-1 and TRBJ2-1, with a possible D match to TRBD2 (6 bases). V was shortened by 0 bases and J by 5 bases, with 9 bases between the two germline ends. This CDR3 is 14 amino acids long. The germline V gene encodes CDR1 SGHRS and CDR2 YFSETQ. The DNA of the CDR3 is TGCGCCAGCAGCTTGGGGACTATCCACAATGAGCAGTTCTTC. Residues: CASSLGTIHNEQFF.

Comments on this clone: Other DNA sequences in the same sample also yield this CDR3. The chain combines TRBV7-9 with TRBJ1-2, with D possibly TRBD1 on 6 matching bases. The germline V gene has CDR1 SEHNR and CDR2 FQNEAQ (reference sequence). The CDR3 spans 13 residues. Trimming removed 1 base at V and 5 bases at J, with 8 bases between. CDR3 nucleotide sequence: TGTGCCAGCAGCTTAGGGACAGCTTATGGCTACACCTTC. Translated: CASSLGTAYGYTF.

V gene TRBV6-5 combines with J gene TRBJ1-2; D unresolved. CDR3 length: 12 amino acids. Germline CDR1 reads MNHEY; CDR2 reads SVGAGI. Between the trimmed V and J ends, which lost 4 bases and 1 base, there was a span of 4 bases. The CDR3 spells CASSFNNYGYTF. The CDR3 coding sequence is TGTGCCAGCAGTTTTAATAACTATGGCTACACCTTC.

The chain couples TRBV7-2 to TRBJ1-5; no definite D call. The CDR3 covers 14 residues. V gave up 1 base and J gave up 6 bases, with 10 bases separating them. CDR1 and CDR2 from the germline V gene are SGHTA and FQGNSA. The CDR3 loop is CASSLVAESQPQHF. CDR3 DNA sequence: TGTGCCAGCAGCTTAGTAGCTGAGAGTCAGCCCCAGCATTTT. Filled out from reference TRBV7-2 and TRBJ1-5, the complete variable domain reads GAGVSQSPSNKVTEKGKDVELRCDPISGHTALYWYRQSLGQGLEFLIYFQGNSAPDKSGLPSDRFSAERTGGSVSTLTIQRTQQEDSAVYLCASSLVAESQPQHFGDGTRLSIL.

The genes are TRBV7-9 and TRBJ2-5; 9 nucleotides line up with TRBD1. Germline assignment: CDR1 SEHNR and CDR2 FQNEAQ (reference sequence). V was clipped by 8 bases and J by 5 bases; unmatched bases: 9. The CDR3 runs to 14 residues. The CDR3 DNA sequence: TGTGCCAGCTGGCCTGGGGGACAGGGCGAGACCCAGTACTTC. Translated: CASWPGGQGETQYF.